What follows are 14 T cell receptor beta chains derived from one specimen sequenced in a study of technical replicates of blood from four donors. The table came from immunoSEQ multiplex PCR; TCRdb's copy has only in-frame clones and leaves some out. The table has tens of thousands of clones, approximately 86% seen once. Sequencing used PBMCs. Every receptor here comes from a human donor in good health. Some clones in this sample may be carry-over from other donors' samples.

This chain uses TRBV7-2 with TRBJ1-1; D perhaps matches TRBD1 (5 bases). CDR3 length equals 14 residues. V was trimmed by 1 base and J by 4 bases, leaving 10 bases between them. Germline V gene data show CDR1 as SGHTA and CDR2 as FQGNSA. In DNA form, the CDR3 reads TGTGCCAGCAGCTTAGTTATGGGGGGCACTGAAGCTTTCTTT. Its protein product is CASSLVMGGTEAFF.

The chain links TRBV7-6 to TRBJ2-1; 9 bases map to TRBD2. Per the germline V gene, CDR1 is SGHVS and CDR2 is FNYEAQ. CDR3 size: 16 residues. The J segment lost 4 bases and the V segment lost 3 bases, leaving 7 bases of the junction unmatched. CDR3 region: CASSFEAGGPYNEQFF. In DNA form, the CDR3 reads TGTGCCAGCAGCTTTGAGGCGGGGGGGCCTTACAATGAGCAGTTCTTC.

This clone appeared a few times. The gene calls are TRBV27 and TRBJ2-2; no clear D gene. CDR3 length: 14 residues. V lost 6 bases and J 5 bases, leaving 13 bases between the germline ends. The germline gives CDR1 MNHEY, CDR2 SMNVEV (reference sequence). CDR3 protein: CASSSSAYTGELFF. As DNA, the CDR3 is TGTGCCAGCAGCTCCAGTGCATATACCGGGGAGCTGTTTTTT.

The chain couples TRBV2 to TRBJ2-7; 8 nucleotides align to TRBD1. Looked up from germline, CDR1 is SNHLY and CDR2 is FYNNEI. With V trimmed by 3 bases and J by 2 bases, 6 bases remained unmatched. The CDR3 runs 15 residues. The CDR3 coding sequence is TGTGCCAGCAGTGAGAATACAGGGGGTACCTACGAGCAGTACTTC. This sequence encodes CASSENTGGTYEQYF.

The chain's CDR3 is CASKPLGGRASGANVLTF. The CDR3 bases are TGTGCCAGTAAGCCGCTAGGGGGTCGGGCTTCTGGGGCCAACGTCCTGACTTTC. The chain employs TRBV19 and TRBJ2-6, with D maybe TRBD1 (6 bases). The germline V gene encodes CDR1 LNHDA and CDR2 SQIVND (reference sequence). There are 18 residues in the CDR3. Trimming shortened V by 7 bases and J by 1 base, and 20 bases separated the two germline ends.

This chain connects TRBV4-2 to TRBJ2-2; D is unresolved. CDR1 and CDR2 (germline): LGHNA, YNFKEQ. CDR3 length equals 14 residues. The V and J ends lost 4 bases and 4 bases respectively, with 10 bases between them. DNA for the CDR3: TGTGCCAGCAGCCCTGTTAGTTTCACCGGGGAGCTGTTTTTT. It specifies CASSPVSFTGELFF.

The chain joins TRBV6-5 to TRBJ2-1, with 13 bases identical to TRBD2. The germline gives CDR1 MNHEY, CDR2 SVGAGI. This CDR3 spans 15 amino acids. The V gene end was trimmed by 3 bases and the J gene end by 7 bases; junction bases not matched to a gene: 3. Here the CDR3 DNA reads TGTGCCAGCAGTTATGAACTAGCGGGGGGGAATGAGCAGTTCTTC. This gives the protein CASSYELAGGNEQFF.

The chain is built from TRBV2 and TRBJ1-1; 7 positions match TRBD1. V was pared by 4 bases and J by 11 bases, with 7 bases of the junction left unmatched. Germline CDR1 reads SNHLY; CDR2 reads FYNNEI. The CDR3 is 12 residues long. The CDR3 loop reads CASSGQGPSAFF. In DNA, the CDR3 is TGTGCCAGCAGTGGACAGGGACCATCCGCTTTCTTT.

In this sample, this clone turned up once. The chain is built from TRBV5-1 and TRBJ2-2, with 7 bases fitting TRBD1. Trimming cost V 0 bases and J 1 base; bases outside gene matches: 6. The CDR3 has 17 amino acids. From germline, CDR1 is SGHRS and CDR2 YFSETQ. This CDR3 reads CASSLARTGGNTGELFF. CDR3 DNA sequence: TGCGCCAGCAGCTTGGCACGGACAGGAGGGAACACCGGGGAGCTGTTTTTT. Supplemented by reference TRBV5-1 and TRBJ2-2, the full variable domain reads KAGVTQTPRYLIKTRGQQVTLSCSPISGHRSVSWYQQTPGQGLQFLFEYFSETQRNKGNFPGRFSGRQFSNSRSEMNVSTLELGDSALYLCASSLARTGGNTGELFFGEGSRLTVL.

This clone was seen only once. The chain employs TRBV7-3 and TRBJ2-7; TRBD2 might be the D (5 bases). The V gene lost 1 base and the J gene lost 6 bases, with 13 bases spanning the gap. CDR1 is SGHTA, CDR2 FQGTGA, per germline. The CDR3 is 14 residues long. The CDR3 bases are TGTGCCAGCAGCTTAAGGCTAGCCTCATGCGAGCAGTACTTC. This sequence encodes CASSLRLASCEQYF.

A few counts support this clone. The chain employs TRBV7-9 and TRBJ2-2; TRBD2 matches at 11 bases. Germline lookup yields CDR1 SEHNR and CDR2 FQNEAQ (reference sequence). The CDR3 has 18 amino acids. With 4 bases clipped from V and 6 bases from J, the junction kept 13 bases outside the gene matches. The CDR3 loop reads CASSSPVTSGGRSGELFF. The CDR3 coding sequence is TGTGCCAGCAGCTCCCCGGTCACTAGCGGGGGTCGGTCCGGGGAGCTGTTTTTT.

The V and J genes are TRBV7-9 and TRBJ1-2, with D unresolved. The CDR3 extends over 13 amino acids. Germline V lookup: CDR1 SEHNR, CDR2 FQNEAQ (reference sequence). Trimming pared 3 bases from V and 4 bases from J, leaving 9 bases between. The CDR3 sequence is CASSLGGPYGYTF. CDR3 DNA sequence: TGTGCCAGCAGCTTGGGAGGACCCTATGGCTACACCTTC.

V gene TRBV11-2 combines with J gene TRBJ2-2, with TRBD2 as a possible D gene (6 bases). Trimming left V 5 bases short and J 4 bases short, with 11 bases between. Germline assignment: CDR1 SGHAT and CDR2 FQNNGV. This CDR3 spans 14 amino acids. The CDR3 loop is CASSKGLPTGELFF. DNA for the CDR3: TGTGCCAGCAGCAAAGGACTACCCACCGGGGAGCTGTTTTTT.

This clone was seen only a few times. V and J are TRBV5-6 and TRBJ2-1; 10 bases match TRBD2. Trimming took 0 bases from V and 10 from J; bases not matched to a gene: 7. The germline gives CDR1 SGHDT, CDR2 YYEEEE. CDR3 length equals 15 residues. The CDR3 reads CASSLAALAGREQFF. The CDR3 nucleotides are TGTGCCAGCAGCTTGGCCGCACTAGCGGGACGAGAGCAGTTCTTC.